This TCR beta chain was recorded in a study of graft-versus-host responses after intestinal transplantation. For this clone: The antigen is not known.

Measured with immunoSEQ multiplex PCR; TCRdb has only the in-frame clones, and not every one. The data hold just under 55,000 clones, with roughly nine tenths observed a single time. Study-wide results and limits: Patients with graft-donor T cell macrochimerism had high graft-versus-host to host-versus-graft clonal ratios in allografts. Detection of GvH clones occurred in recipient marrow, and some had their first appearance in ileum or blood.

Germline assignment: CDR1 LGHNA and CDR2 YNFKEQ. The CDR3 totals 15 residues. V was cut by 0 bases and J by 2 bases, with 10 bases left in between. This clonotype was obtained from a human patient who received an intestinal transplant, so some T cells may come from the graft donor. The V and J genes are TRBV4-2 and TRBJ1-2; D uncertain. The sample here was PBMCs, taken more than 650 days after intestinal transplant. This CDR3 reads CASSQDFGANYGYTF. DNA of the CDR3: TGTGCCAGCAGCCAAGATTTCGGCGCCAACTATGGCTACACCTTC.